This T cell receptor beta chain emerged from a study of identical twins. cDNA carried unique molecular identifiers, and a universal primer site was added by template switching. TCRdb analysed the 5' RACE reads with MiXCR anew, one entry per CDR3 protein. The table lists about 100,000 distinct CDR3 sequences, 5.9% of them singletons. Trimming pared 3 bases from V and 8 bases from J, leaving 23 bases between. The CDR3 contains 17 residues. The germline V gene encodes CDR1 LGHDT and CDR2 YNNKEL (reference sequence). The sequence was obtained from a woman in her 50s in good health. This chain connects TRBV3-1 to TRBJ2-1; D may be TRBD2 (7 bases). Sample: memory T cells sorted from blood. CDR3 bases: TGTGCCAGCAGCCACCTAATCGCGGGGGCGGGGGTCGATGAGCAGTTCTTC. It translates to CASSHLIAGAGVDEQFF.